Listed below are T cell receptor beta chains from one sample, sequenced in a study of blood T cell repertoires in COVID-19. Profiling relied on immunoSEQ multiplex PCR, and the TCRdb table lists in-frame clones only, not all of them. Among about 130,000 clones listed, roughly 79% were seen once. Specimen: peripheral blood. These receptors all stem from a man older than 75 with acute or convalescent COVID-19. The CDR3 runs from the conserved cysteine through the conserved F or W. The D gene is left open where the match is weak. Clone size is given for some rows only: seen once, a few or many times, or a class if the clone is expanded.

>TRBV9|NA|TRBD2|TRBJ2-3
TGTGCCAGCAGCGGGGGGACTAGTGGCCGCGGCACAGATACGCAGTATTTT
CASSGGTSGRGTDTQYF
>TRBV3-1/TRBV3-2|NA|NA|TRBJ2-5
TGTGCCAGCAGCCAAGAAAGGGGTAAAACCCAGTACTTC
CASSQERGKTQYF
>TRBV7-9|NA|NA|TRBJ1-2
TGTGCCAGCAGCTCCCATCAATTATGGGGGCCCAACTATGGCTACACCTTC
CASSSHQLWGPNYGYTF
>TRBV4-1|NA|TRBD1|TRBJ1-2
TGCGCCAGCAGCCAGGACCAAAGCGACAGGGGGCGCCTCCGTAGAGGCTACACCTTC
CASSQDQSDRGRLRRGYTF
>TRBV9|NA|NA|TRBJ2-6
TGTGCCAGCAGCGTAGGCCAGTCTGGGGCCAACGTCCTGACTTTC
CASSVGQSGANVLTF
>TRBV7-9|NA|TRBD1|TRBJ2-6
TGTGCCAGCAGCATCCCCCGCCGGGGACAGGTCCGTTCAGGTGGGGCCAACGTCCTGACTTTC
CASSIPRRGQVRSGGANVLTF
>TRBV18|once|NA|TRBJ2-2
TGTGCCAGCTCACCGGTGGAGGGCGGGGAGCTGTTTTTT
CASSPVEGGELFF
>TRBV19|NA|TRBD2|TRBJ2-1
TGTGCCAGTAGTATAGATCGTCTAGCGGGGGTAGGAAATGAGCAGTTCTTC
CASSIDRLAGVGNEQFF
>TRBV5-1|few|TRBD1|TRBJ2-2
TGCGCCAGCAGCTTCGACAGGGGGGGATCCGGGGAGCTGTTTTTT
CASSFDRGGSGELFF
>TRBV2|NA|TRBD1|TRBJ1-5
TGTGCCAGCAGTGAAGTCCCAGGGGGCTTGAGTCAGCCCCAGCATTTT
CASSEVPGGLSQPQHF
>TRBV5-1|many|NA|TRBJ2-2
TGCGCCAGCAGCTTGGCCGCGAACACCGGGGAGCTGTTTTTT
CASSLAANTGELFF
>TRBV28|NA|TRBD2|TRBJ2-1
TGTGCCAGCAGTTTCCGACTAGCGGGGGGGTTTGAGCAGTTCTTC
CASSFRLAGGFEQFF
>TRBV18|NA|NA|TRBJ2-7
TGTGCCAGCTCACCCACCGGGTACGAGCAGTACTTC
CASSPTGYEQYF
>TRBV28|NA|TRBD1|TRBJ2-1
TGTGCCAGCAGTTTATCTCTATCTCGGTGGTTCGACAGGGGTCTCTATGAGCAGTTCTTC
CASSLSLSRWFDRGLYEQFF
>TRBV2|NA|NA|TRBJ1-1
TGTGCCACCCGGACAGAAATCATGAACACTGAAGCTTTCTTT
CATRTEIMNTEAFF
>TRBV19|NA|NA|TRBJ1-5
TGTGCCAGTAGGAATCACATTTTTTCAGATCAGCCCCAGCATTTT
CASRNHIFSDQPQHF
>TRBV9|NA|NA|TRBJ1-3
TGTGCCAGCAGCGTAGGTGCAGGGCCGAGTGGAAACACCATATATTTT
CASSVGAGPSGNTIYF
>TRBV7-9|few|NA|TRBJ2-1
TGTGCCAGCAGCTTTGGAGCGTTCGATGAGCAGTTCTTC
CASSFGAFDEQFF
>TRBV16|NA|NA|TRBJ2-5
TGTGCCAGCAGCCATCTGGCGGAACCACAAGAGACCCAGTACTTC
CASSHLAEPQETQYF
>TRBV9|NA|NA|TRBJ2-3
TGTGCCAGCAGCCCTAGGGGGGGTAGGACAGATACGCAGTATTTT
CASSPRGGRTDTQYF
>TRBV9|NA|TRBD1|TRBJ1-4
TGTGCCAGCAGCACCGACGAAGGGGGCGGGGAAAAACTGTTTTTT
CASSTDEGGGEKLFF
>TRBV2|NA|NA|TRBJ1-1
TGTGCCAGCAGGAACAGAGCGGACACTGAAGCTTTCTTT
CASRNRADTEAFF
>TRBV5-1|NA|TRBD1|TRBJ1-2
TGCGCCAGCAGCTTGGCCGGGACAGGGGAAGGCTACACCTTC
CASSLAGTGEGYTF
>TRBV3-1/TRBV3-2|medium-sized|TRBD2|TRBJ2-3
TGTGCCAGCAGCCTAGTAGCGGGGGGGCCCGTCACAGATACGCAGTATTTT
CASSLVAGGPVTDTQYF
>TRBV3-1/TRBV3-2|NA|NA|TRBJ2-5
TGTGCCAGCAGCCAAGTGTACAGACAAGAGACCCAGTACTTC
CASSQVYRQETQYF
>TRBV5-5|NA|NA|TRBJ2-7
TGTGCCAGCAGCTTGACAGGGACCTTGATGGGCGAGCAGTACTTC
CASSLTGTLMGEQYF
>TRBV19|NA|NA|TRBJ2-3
TGTGCCAGTATGCTGGGGAGCGGCAGCTACACAGATACGCAGTATTTT
CASMLGSGSYTDTQYF
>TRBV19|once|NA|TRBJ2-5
TGTGCCAGTAGTTTCAGATCGTACCAAGAGACCCAGTACTTC
CASSFRSYQETQYF
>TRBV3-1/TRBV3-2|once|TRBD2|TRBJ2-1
TGTGCCAGCAGCCAGCGGCTCGGGACTAGCGGGCCCGGCGATGAGCAGTTCTTC
CASSQRLGTSGPGDEQFF
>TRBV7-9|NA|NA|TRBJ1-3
TGTGCCAGCAGCTTAGGAGCGGAGTCTGGAAACACCATATATTTT
CASSLGAESGNTIYF
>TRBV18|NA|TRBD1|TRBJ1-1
TGTGCCAGCTCCCCACGAGAGGGGGCGAACACTGAAGCTTTCTTT
CASSPREGANTEAFF
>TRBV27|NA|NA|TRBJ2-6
TGTGCCAGCAGCTTATTCATTAAGAGGTCTGGGGCCAACGTCCTGACTTTC
CASSLFIKRSGANVLTF